This T cell receptor (beta chain) was recorded in a study of blood T cells in healthy people across ages. The CDR3 consists of 15 residues. This clonotype came up a few times. A second PCR of roughly 7 to 11 cycles used a sample-barcoded 5' primer and a J-beta primer mix. TCRdb processed the 5' RACE reads anew with MiXCR; each CDR3 protein has one entry. Of around 940,000 distinct CDR3 sequences listed, just over 50% are singletons. The receptor comes from a woman aged 55-70 years in good health. The sample taken for sequencing was blood. The chain recombines TRBV21-1 with TRBJ1-4; no check of the table's D call, TRBD1, against the DNA was made. TRBV21-1 counts as a pseudogene. This chain's CDR3 is CASSNSRETNEKLFF. The CDR3 DNA is TGTGCCAGCAGCAATTCCAGGGAAACTAATGAAAAACTGTTTTTT.